This TCR beta chain emerged from a study of blood T cell repertoires in COVID-19. The overall study: Samples taken during acute and convalescent COVID-19 were collected in the United States, Italy and Spain.

Per the germline V gene, CDR1 is MNHEY and CDR2 is SVGAGI. This CDR3 is built from 15 residues. With 5 bases clipped from V and 2 bases from J, the junction kept 5 bases outside the gene matches. This clone was recorded once. Assay used: immunoSEQ multiplex PCR; TCRdb lists only in-frame clones, some missing. The sample consists of tens of thousands of clones, more than 85% of them appearing once. The receptor's source is a human donor with active COVID-19. The donor label of this sample is uncertain. Material: peripheral blood. V and J are TRBV6-5 and TRBJ2-1, with 8 bases aligning to TRBD1. The CDR3 spells CASSRQGSPYNEQFF. In DNA form, the CDR3 reads TGTGCCAGCAGTCGACAGGGGAGCCCCTACAATGAGCAGTTCTTC.